Here is one T cell receptor (beta chain) with its context. The antigen it recognizes is unknown. There are no base qualities to consult, and no much larger clone falls within one base. These data originate in a study of T cell responses to AZD1222 COVID-19 vaccine (dated by TCRdb to the early 2020s). With regard to the full study: AZD1222 recipients whose second dose came at about 4 weeks and those whose second dose came at about 12 weeks were combined into one group, since spike-specific TCR depth and breadth did not differ between the two schedules. TCR sequencing covered roughly 230 trial participants: 200 to 220 given two doses of AZD1222 and approximately 26 given two doses of MenACWY control vaccine. Trial participants were enrolled into age subgroups of 18-55, 56-69 and 70-plus years, which contained about 150, 28 and 57 TCR-sequenced participants, respectively.

The sample's time point label, decoded: baseline before first vaccination. The vaccinee samples were drawn from two UK trials, COV001 and COV002, one of which was a single-blind randomized controlled phase 2/3 trial testing AZD1222 (ChAdOx1 nCoV-19) in healthy adults. Trial participant PBMC samples were collected at day 0 and day 28 after the second dose for TCRbeta chain sequencing. The CDR3 regions of human TCRbeta chains were analyzed by immunosequencing. In the source study's methods: TCRs in the repertoires were matched against a reference library of SARS-CoV-2-specific TCRs that had been generated with the MIRA antigen-specificity platform. Breadth was defined as the fraction of unique TCRs that were SARS-CoV-2-associated. Depth was defined as the fraction of total T cells that were SARS-CoV-2-associated. Using the MIRA data, every spike-specific TCR was mapped to the spike region that the TCR reacted to and assigned to either a CD4 or a CD8 class. Log10-transformed breadth and depth values were compared by one-way ANOVA with Sidak's multiple comparisons tests. The table comes from immuneACCESS by way of TCRdb, which keeps in-frame sequences with V and J called. Part of the clones is missing from these tables; in studies checked, under half for an unresolved V gene and the rest for unknown reasons. The V and J calls and clone size were taken over from that table, and D and trimming were inferred from the DNA. This sample holds under 200,000 clones; roughly 94% were observed only once. The top ten constitute 0.64% of the sample.

Results and caveats for the whole study, not just this receptor: The whole spike protein was spanned by vaccine-associated CD4 TCRs, and dominant responses were seen in regions 160-218 and 743-854. The 56-69-year group was small, and its depth increase did not reach significance, likely because of low power. Conclusions about previously exposed vaccinees were limited because only six AZD1222 recipients were SARS-CoV-2 seropositive at baseline. Spike-specific TCR breadth and depth rose significantly after two AZD1222 doses compared with day 0 and with MenACWY recipients. Most participants were white British and females outnumbered males, and the authors suggested that clonal diversity may have been underestimated. Nearly half of unique spike-specific TCRs reportedly recognized epitopes outside regions mutated in the B.1.351 and B.1.1.7 variants. No day 14 peak-response samples were available, so repertoires were characterized only after the peak T cell response.

Cut back by 0 bases and 4 bases, the V and J ends lie 8 bases apart. For CDR1 and CDR2, the germline V gene lists LGHNA and YNFKEQ. From its cysteine to its phenylalanine, the CDR3 spans 14 amino acids. The sequence is cut down to CDR3 DNA, 42 bases in frame from base 1. Sequencing was performed on peripheral blood, taken on day 0 of AZD1222 vaccination. The sequence derives from an adult in good health. The chain links TRBV4-2 with TRBJ2-3; the D gene remains uncertain. The base sequence is TGTGCCAGCAGCCAAGATAGGTCGGCAGATACGCAGTATTTT. Its protein reads: CASSQDRSADTQYF.